The source of this T cell receptor beta chain is a study of PD-L1 blockade in urothelial cancer. In the study overall: Patients with male sex and bladder-origin urothelial cancer accounted for twenty-five of 29 enrolled. Individuals in the cohort had been given 0 to 3 earlier chemotherapy regimens.

TCRdb keeps only in-frame clones here, not all; method: immunoSEQ multiplex PCR. The sample lists roughly 40,000 clones; approximately 90% were seen once. Time point defined: pretreatment peripheral blood. CDR1 and CDR2 from the germline V gene are SGHVS and FNYEAQ. The V end was cut by 2 bases, the J end by 6 bases, with 14 bases between. The CDR3 is 14 amino acids. The rearrangement links TRBV7-6 to TRBJ2-7, with D hard to call. This TCR came from a donor aged 40 or over with urothelial cancer. This specimen consisted of PBMCs, obtained around atezolizumab (anti-PD-L1) treatment. The CDR3 DNA reads TGTGCCAGCAGCTTACCCGGTTTTTCTAGCGAGCAGTACTTC. This encodes CASSLPGFSSEQYF.